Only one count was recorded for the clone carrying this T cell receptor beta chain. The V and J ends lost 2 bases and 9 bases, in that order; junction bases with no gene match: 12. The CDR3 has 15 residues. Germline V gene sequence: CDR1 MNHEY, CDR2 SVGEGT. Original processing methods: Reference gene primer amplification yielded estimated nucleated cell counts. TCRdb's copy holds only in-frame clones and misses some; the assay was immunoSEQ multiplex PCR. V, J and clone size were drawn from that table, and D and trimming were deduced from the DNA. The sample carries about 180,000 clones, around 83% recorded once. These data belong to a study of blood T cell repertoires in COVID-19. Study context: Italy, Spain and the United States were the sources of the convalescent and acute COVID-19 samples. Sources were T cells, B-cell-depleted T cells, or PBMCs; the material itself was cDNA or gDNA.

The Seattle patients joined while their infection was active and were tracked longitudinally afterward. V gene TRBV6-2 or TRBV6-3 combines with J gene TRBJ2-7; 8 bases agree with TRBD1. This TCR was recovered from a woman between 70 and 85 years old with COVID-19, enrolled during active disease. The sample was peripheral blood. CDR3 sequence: CASSYAAGQGSGQYF. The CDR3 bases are TGTGCCAGCAGTTACGCCGCTGGACAGGGATCCGGGCAGTACTTC.